This TCR beta chain appears in the sequencing data of a study of blood T cells in healthy people across ages. Trimming removed 6 bases from V and 4 bases from J, with 8 bases in between. The CDR3 spans 12 residues. CDR1 is SNHLY, CDR2 FYNNEI, per germline. The use of a sample-barcoded 5' primer and a J-beta primer mix characterized a second PCR of 7 to 11 cycles. A single record per CDR3 protein comes from TCRdb applying MiXCR to the 5' RACE reads. The table includes just under 750,000 distinct CDR3 sequences, about 20% detected once. The gene calls are TRBV2 and TRBJ2-3; D remains ambiguous. The sample comprised blood. The sequence was collected from a man aged 70-80 years in good health. The CDR3 coding sequence is TGTGCCAGCAGACTCCTCTCAGATACGCAGTATTTT. Amino acid sequence: CASRLLSDTQYF. The full variable domain, its missing parts supplied by reference TRBV2 and TRBJ2-3, is EPEVTQTPSHQVTQMGQEVILRCVPISNHLYFYWYRQILGQKVEFLVSFYNNEISEKSEIFDDQFSVERPDGSNFTLKIRSTKLEDSAMYFCASRLLSDTQYFGPGTRLTVL.